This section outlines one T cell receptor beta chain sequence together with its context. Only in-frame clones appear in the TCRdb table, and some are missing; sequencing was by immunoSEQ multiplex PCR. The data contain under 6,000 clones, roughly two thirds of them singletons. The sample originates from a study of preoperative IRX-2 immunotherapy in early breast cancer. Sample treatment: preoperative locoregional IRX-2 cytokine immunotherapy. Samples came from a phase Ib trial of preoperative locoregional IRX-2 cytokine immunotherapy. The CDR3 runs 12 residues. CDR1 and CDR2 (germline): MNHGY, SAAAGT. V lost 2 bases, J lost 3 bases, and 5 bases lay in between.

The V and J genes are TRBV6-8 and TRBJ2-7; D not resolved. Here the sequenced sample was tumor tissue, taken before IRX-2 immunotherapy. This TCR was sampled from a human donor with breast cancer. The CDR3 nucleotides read TGTGCCAGCAGTTACCCTCACTACGAGCAGTACTTC. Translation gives CASSYPHYEQYF.